The source of this T cell receptor beta chain is a study of blood T cell repertoires in COVID-19. Overall study: PBMCs, B-cell-depleted T cells, or T cells were the source of the cDNA or gDNA that made up the material.

V lost 4 bases to trimming and J lost 4 bases; unmatched junction nucleotides: 6. In germline, CDR1 is ENHRY, CDR2 SYGVKD. The CDR3 consists of 14 residues. Profiled with immunoSEQ multiplex PCR; TCRdb holds only in-frame clones, not every one. Of 25,000 to 40,000 clones listed, approximately 91% are singletons. Source material: peripheral blood. This chain links TRBV10-3 with TRBJ1-2, with TRBD1 identical over 7 bases. This TCR was sampled from a man aged 65 to 79 with active COVID-19. The CDR3 nucleotides read TGTGCCATCAGTGGCCTGACAGGGTCCTATGGCTACACCTTC. Its protein product is CAISGLTGSYGYTF.